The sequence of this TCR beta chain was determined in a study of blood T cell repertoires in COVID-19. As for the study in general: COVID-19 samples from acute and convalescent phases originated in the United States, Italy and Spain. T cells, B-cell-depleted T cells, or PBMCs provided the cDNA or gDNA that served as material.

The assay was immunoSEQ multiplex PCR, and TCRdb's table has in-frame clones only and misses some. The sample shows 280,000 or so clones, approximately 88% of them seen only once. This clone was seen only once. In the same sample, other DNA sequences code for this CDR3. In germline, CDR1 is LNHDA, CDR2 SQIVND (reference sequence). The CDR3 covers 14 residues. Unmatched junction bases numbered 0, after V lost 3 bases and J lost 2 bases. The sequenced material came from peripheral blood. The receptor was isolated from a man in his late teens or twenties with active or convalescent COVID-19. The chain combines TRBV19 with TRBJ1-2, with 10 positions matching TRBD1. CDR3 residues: CASSMDRGNYGYTF. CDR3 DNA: TGTGCCAGTAGTATGGACAGGGGGAACTATGGCTACACCTTC.